This note documents a single T cell receptor (beta chain) sequence. Antigen unknown. Here immunoSEQ multiplex PCR was the method, and the copy in TCRdb shows in-frame clones only, minus some. The sample has around 100,000 clones, around 86% seen once; the top ten hold 1.5% to 2%. This sample was taken from a study of PD-L1 blockade in urothelial cancer. General study points: Expansion of tumor-associated blood clones at 3 weeks was greater in durable-benefit patients.

The time point denotes: pretreatment peripheral blood. CDR1 and CDR2 from the germline V gene are MDHEN and SYDVKM. The germline V and J ends were trimmed by 0 bases and 0 bases, with 12 bases remaining between them. This CDR3 is built from 17 residues. This clonotype was sampled from a man aged 55 to 69 with urothelial cancer. The sample consisted of PBMCs, taken around atezolizumab (anti-PD-L1) treatment. The genes are TRBV28 and TRBJ2-1; the D is unclear. This CDR3 is CASSLWRVSSSYNEQFF. DNA of the CDR3: TGTGCCAGCAGTTTATGGCGCGTCTCGAGCTCCTACAATGAGCAGTTCTTC.